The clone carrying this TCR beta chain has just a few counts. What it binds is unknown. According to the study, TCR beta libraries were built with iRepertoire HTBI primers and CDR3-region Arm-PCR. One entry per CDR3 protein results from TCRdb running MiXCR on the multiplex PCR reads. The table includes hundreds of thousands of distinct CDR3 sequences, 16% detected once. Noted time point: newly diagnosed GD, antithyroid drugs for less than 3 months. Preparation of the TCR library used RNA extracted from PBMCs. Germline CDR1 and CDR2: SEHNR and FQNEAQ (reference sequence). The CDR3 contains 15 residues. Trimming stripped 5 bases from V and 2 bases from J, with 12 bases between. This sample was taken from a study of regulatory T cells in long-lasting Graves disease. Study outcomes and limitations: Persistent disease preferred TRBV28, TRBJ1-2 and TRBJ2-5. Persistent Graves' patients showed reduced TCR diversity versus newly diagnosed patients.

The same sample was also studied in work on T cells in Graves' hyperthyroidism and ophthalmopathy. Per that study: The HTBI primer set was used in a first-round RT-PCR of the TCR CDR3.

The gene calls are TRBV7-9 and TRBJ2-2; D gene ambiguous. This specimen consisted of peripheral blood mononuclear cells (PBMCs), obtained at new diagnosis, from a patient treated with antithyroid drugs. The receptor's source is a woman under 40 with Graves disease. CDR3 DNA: TGTGCCAGCAGCCCACCATTACTAAACACCGGGGAGCTGTTTTTT. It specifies CASSPPLLNTGELFF.